These T cell receptor beta chains were read from a single sample in a study of cytomegalovirus exposure and HLA in healthy donors. Clones were read by immunoSEQ multiplex PCR, and TCRdb kept only the in-frame ones, dropping some. The data hold under 200,000 clones, with 75% to 90% observed a single time. Sequenced material: PBMCs. All receptors derive from a human donor in good health. The CDR3 runs from the conserved cysteine through the conserved F or W. The D gene is left open where the match is weak. Size is omitted from some rows. Given values are once, few, many or a class for expanded clones.

cdr3_nt: TGCAGCGTCCGGACAGGGGACGGTCAGCCCCAGCATTTT
cdr3_aa: CSVRTGDGQPQHF
clone_size: -
d_call: TRBD1
v_call: TRBV29-1
j_call: TRBJ1-5

cdr3_nt: TGTGCCAGCGGCCGAGGGGAAAAACTGTTTTTT
cdr3_aa: CASGRGEKLFF
clone_size: -
d_call: -
v_call: TRBV6-5
j_call: TRBJ1-4

cdr3_nt: TGTGCCAGCAGCTTGGAAGGGGGCACTGAAGCTTTCTTT
cdr3_aa: CASSLEGGTEAFF
clone_size: -
d_call: -
v_call: TRBV5-5
j_call: TRBJ1-1

cdr3_nt: TGTGCCAGCAGCCAAGCTCGCCAGGGGGTATGGGCCCTCCACTTT
cdr3_aa: CASSQARQGVWALHF
clone_size: -
d_call: TRBD1
v_call: TRBV14
j_call: TRBJ1-6

cdr3_nt: TGTGCCAGCAGTTCAACAGGATCCGCGGCCCAGCATTTT
cdr3_aa: CASSSTGSAAQHF
clone_size: few
d_call: -
v_call: TRBV6-5
j_call: TRBJ1-5

cdr3_nt: TGTGCCAGCAGCTTAGGCAGCTCTGGAAACACCATATATTTT
cdr3_aa: CASSLGSSGNTIYF
clone_size: once
d_call: -
v_call: TRBV7-8
j_call: TRBJ1-3

cdr3_nt: TGCGCCAGCAGCCAAGATACCAGGGTTGGCTACGAGCAGTACTTC
cdr3_aa: CASSQDTRVGYEQYF
clone_size: once
d_call: -
v_call: TRBV4-1
j_call: TRBJ2-7

cdr3_nt: TGTGCCAGCAGCTTGTGGCAGTTGAACACCGGGGAGCTGTTTTTT
cdr3_aa: CASSLWQLNTGELFF
clone_size: few
d_call: -
v_call: TRBV5-6
j_call: TRBJ2-2

cdr3_nt: TGCGCCAGCAGCCATAGCGGGGGAGACTACAATGAGCAGTTCTTC
cdr3_aa: CASSHSGGDYNEQFF
clone_size: -
d_call: TRBD2
v_call: TRBV4-3
j_call: TRBJ2-1

cdr3_nt: TGTGCCAGCAGCCCTCGTCCCGCACTAGCGGGGCAAGAGACCCAGTACTTC
cdr3_aa: CASSPRPALAGQETQYF
clone_size: -
d_call: TRBD2
v_call: TRBV7-2
j_call: TRBJ2-5

cdr3_nt: TGTGCCAGCTCACCGGGGGGGAACACTGAAGCTTTCTTT
cdr3_aa: CASSPGGNTEAFF
clone_size: -
d_call: -
v_call: TRBV18
j_call: TRBJ1-1

cdr3_nt: TGTGCCAGCAGTGAGGGGGGACTCGGATACGAGCAGTACTTC
cdr3_aa: CASSEGGLGYEQYF
clone_size: -
d_call: -
v_call: TRBV6-1
j_call: TRBJ2-7

cdr3_nt: TGCGCCAGCAGCTTGGCGTCAGGGGGCACTGAAGCTTTCTTT
cdr3_aa: CASSLASGGTEAFF
clone_size: once
d_call: TRBD1
v_call: TRBV5-1
j_call: TRBJ1-1

cdr3_nt: TGTGCCAGCAGCTTGGCCTTGGAGACCCAGTACTTC
cdr3_aa: CASSLALETQYF
clone_size: -
d_call: -
v_call: TRBV5-4
j_call: TRBJ2-5

cdr3_nt: TGTGCCAGCCGGGGTCCCGGGAGATCCGGGAATCAGCCCCAGCATTTT
cdr3_aa: CASRGPGRSGNQPQHF
clone_size: -
d_call: -
v_call: TRBV27
j_call: TRBJ1-5

cdr3_nt: TGTGCCAGCAGCTCGACAGAAGTGAGAGAAAAACTGTTTTTT
cdr3_aa: CASSSTEVREKLFF
clone_size: few
d_call: -
v_call: TRBV5-6
j_call: TRBJ1-4

cdr3_nt: TGTGCCAGCAGTGAAGCCCACAGGGCCTACGAGCAGTACTTC
cdr3_aa: CASSEAHRAYEQYF
clone_size: -
d_call: -
v_call: TRBV6-1
j_call: TRBJ2-7

cdr3_nt: TGCAGTGCTATCAGGTGGGAGACCCAGTACTTC
cdr3_aa: CSAIRWETQYF
clone_size: few
d_call: -
v_call: TRBV20-1
j_call: TRBJ2-5

cdr3_nt: TGTGCCAGCAAAACAGGGACGGATCAGCCCCAGCATTTT
cdr3_aa: CASKTGTDQPQHF
clone_size: -
d_call: -
v_call: TRBV6-6
j_call: TRBJ1-5

cdr3_nt: TGTGCCAGCAGTTCGACTAGTCGAGTTTACGAGCAGTACTTC
cdr3_aa: CASSSTSRVYEQYF
clone_size: -
d_call: -
v_call: TRBV27
j_call: TRBJ2-7

cdr3_nt: TGTGCCAGCAGCCAAGGACAGGGGGAGTGGGGCACTGAAGCTTTCTTT
cdr3_aa: CASSQGQGEWGTEAFF
clone_size: -
d_call: TRBD1
v_call: TRBV4-2
j_call: TRBJ1-1

cdr3_nt: TGTGCCATCAGTGAGTCGCGCAGGGCCTTGATCTACGAGCAGTACTTC
cdr3_aa: CAISESRRALIYEQYF
clone_size: -
d_call: -
v_call: TRBV10-3
j_call: TRBJ2-7

cdr3_nt: TGTGCCAGCAGCCTCAGCGCAGATACGCAGTATTTT
cdr3_aa: CASSLSADTQYF
clone_size: -
d_call: -
v_call: TRBV6-6
j_call: TRBJ2-3

cdr3_nt: TGTGCCAGCAGCCCTCATGGGACTACAGATACGCAGTATTTT
cdr3_aa: CASSPHGTTDTQYF
clone_size: -
d_call: -
v_call: TRBV7-8
j_call: TRBJ2-3

cdr3_nt: TGTGCCAGCAGGTCGACAGGCCCAACCAATCAGCCCCAGCATTTT
cdr3_aa: CASRSTGPTNQPQHF
clone_size: -
d_call: -
v_call: TRBV27
j_call: TRBJ1-5

cdr3_nt: TGTGCCAGCAGTGAACCAGGACAGTCCGGGGAGCTGTTTTTT
cdr3_aa: CASSEPGQSGELFF
clone_size: -
d_call: -
v_call: TRBV6-1
j_call: TRBJ2-2

cdr3_nt: TGTGCCAGCAGCCGACGGACTAGCGTGAACACCGGGGAGCTGTTTTTT
cdr3_aa: CASSRRTSVNTGELFF
clone_size: -
d_call: TRBD2
v_call: TRBV7-2
j_call: TRBJ2-2

cdr3_nt: TGCGCCAGCAGCACCCGGACAGACGGGACAGATACGCAGTATTTT
cdr3_aa: CASSTRTDGTDTQYF
clone_size: -
d_call: -
v_call: TRBV5-1
j_call: TRBJ2-3

cdr3_nt: TGCGCCAGCAGCCAAGAGGGGCAGGGGGCGTACGAGCAGTACTTC
cdr3_aa: CASSQEGQGAYEQYF
clone_size: few
d_call: TRBD1
v_call: TRBV4-1
j_call: TRBJ2-7

cdr3_nt: TGTGCCAGCAGCCCTTCCTCTCAGGTGCGGGCGCAGTATTTT
cdr3_aa: CASSPSSQVRAQYF
clone_size: -
d_call: -
v_call: TRBV4-2
j_call: TRBJ2-3

cdr3_nt: TGTGCCAGCAGCTTTAAAGGGACCCCAGGGAGGAATGAGCAGTTCTTC
cdr3_aa: CASSFKGTPGRNEQFF
clone_size: -
d_call: -
v_call: TRBV7-9
j_call: TRBJ2-1

cdr3_nt: TGCGCCAGCAGCTCAGGGGCGTCTGGAAACACCATATATTTT
cdr3_aa: CASSSGASGNTIYF
clone_size: few
d_call: -
v_call: TRBV5-1
j_call: TRBJ1-3

cdr3_nt: TGCGCCAGCAGCTTTCGACAGGGGGCCTACGAGCAGTACTTC
cdr3_aa: CASSFRQGAYEQYF
clone_size: -
d_call: TRBD1
v_call: TRBV5-1
j_call: TRBJ2-7

cdr3_nt: TGTGCCAGCAGCCTTACAGGGGCCGAGCAGTACTTC
cdr3_aa: CASSLTGAEQYF
clone_size: -
d_call: TRBD1
v_call: TRBV14
j_call: TRBJ2-7

cdr3_nt: TGTGCCAGCAGCTTGGACAGGGGTTTTTCCCACGAGCAGTACTTC
cdr3_aa: CASSLDRGFSHEQYF
clone_size: -
d_call: TRBD1
v_call: TRBV5-4
j_call: TRBJ2-7

cdr3_nt: TGCGCCAGCAGCCAAGAAGGGACAGGGGTAACAGATACGCAGTATTTT
cdr3_aa: CASSQEGTGVTDTQYF
clone_size: -
d_call: TRBD1
v_call: TRBV4-1
j_call: TRBJ2-3

cdr3_nt: TGCGCCACCCGAAACTCGCCTAGTAGCACAGATACGCAGTATTTT
cdr3_aa: CATRNSPSSTDTQYF
clone_size: -
d_call: -
v_call: TRBV5-1
j_call: TRBJ2-3

cdr3_nt: TGCGCCAGCAGCTTGCATACAGGGGGGTGGACCACTGAAGCTTTCTTT
cdr3_aa: CASSLHTGGWTTEAFF
clone_size: -
d_call: TRBD1
v_call: TRBV5-1
j_call: TRBJ1-1

cdr3_nt: TGTGCCAGCATGGCGGGCAGAGACTATGGCTACACCTTC
cdr3_aa: CASMAGRDYGYTF
clone_size: once
d_call: -
v_call: TRBV6-1
j_call: TRBJ1-2

cdr3_nt: TGTGCCAGCAGGGACAGGGTCGACGAAAAACTGTTTTTT
cdr3_aa: CASRDRVDEKLFF
clone_size: -
d_call: TRBD1
v_call: TRBV27
j_call: TRBJ1-4

cdr3_nt: TGTGCCAGTAATATGGGACAGGGGACCTACGAGCAGTACTTC
cdr3_aa: CASNMGQGTYEQYF
clone_size: -
d_call: TRBD1
v_call: TRBV19
j_call: TRBJ2-7

cdr3_nt: TGTGCCAGCAGAGAAGGGGGCGCCGGGGAGCTGTTTTTT
cdr3_aa: CASREGGAGELFF
clone_size: -
d_call: TRBD1
v_call: TRBV6-1
j_call: TRBJ2-2

cdr3_nt: TGCGCCAGCAGCTTGAGGGGTAGCGGGGGAACCTACAATGAGCAGTTCTTC
cdr3_aa: CASSLRGSGGTYNEQFF
clone_size: -
d_call: TRBD2
v_call: TRBV5-1
j_call: TRBJ2-1

cdr3_nt: TGTGCCAGCAGCCCCAGGGACAGATACGAGCAGTACTTC
cdr3_aa: CASSPRDRYEQYF
clone_size: -
d_call: TRBD1
v_call: TRBV9
j_call: TRBJ2-7

cdr3_nt: TGTGCCAGCAGTTTACTGGGACAGACGACAACTAATGAAAAACTGTTTTTT
cdr3_aa: CASSLLGQTTTNEKLFF
clone_size: few
d_call: TRBD1
v_call: TRBV27
j_call: TRBJ1-4

cdr3_nt: TGTGCCAGCAGCTACAAGCGACCGACTGAAGCTTTCTTT
cdr3_aa: CASSYKRPTEAFF
clone_size: -
d_call: -
v_call: TRBV27
j_call: TRBJ1-1

cdr3_nt: TGTGCCAGCAGCCAACAGACGACTGGTTCCTACGAGCAGTACTTC
cdr3_aa: CASSQQTTGSYEQYF
clone_size: -
d_call: -
v_call: TRBV4-2
j_call: TRBJ2-7

cdr3_nt: TGTGCCAGCAGTGTGTTACAATCGAACACTGAAGCTTTCTTT
cdr3_aa: CASSVLQSNTEAFF
clone_size: -
d_call: -
v_call: TRBV2
j_call: TRBJ1-1

cdr3_nt: TGTGCCACCAGCATAGGACTAGCGGGGGAGCCGTACAATGAGCAGTTCTTC
cdr3_aa: CATSIGLAGEPYNEQFF
clone_size: -
d_call: TRBD2
v_call: TRBV15
j_call: TRBJ2-1